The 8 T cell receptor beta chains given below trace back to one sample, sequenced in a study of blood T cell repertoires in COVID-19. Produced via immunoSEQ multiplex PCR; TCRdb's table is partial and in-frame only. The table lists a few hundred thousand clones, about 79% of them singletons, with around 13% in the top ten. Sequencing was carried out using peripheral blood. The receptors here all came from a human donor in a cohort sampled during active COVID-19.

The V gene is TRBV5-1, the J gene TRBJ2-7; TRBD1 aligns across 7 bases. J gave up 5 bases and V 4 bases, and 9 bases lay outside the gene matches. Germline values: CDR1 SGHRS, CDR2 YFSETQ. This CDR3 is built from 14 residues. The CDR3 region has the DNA TGCGCCAGCAGCGCGACAGGGTTTGGGAACGAGCAGTACTTC. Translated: CASSATGFGNEQYF. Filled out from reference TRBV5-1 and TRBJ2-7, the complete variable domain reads KAGVTQTPRYLIKTRGQQVTLSCSPISGHRSVSWYQQTPGQGLQFLFEYFSETQRNKGNFPGRFSGRQFSNSRSEMNVSTLELGDSALYLCASSATGFGNEQYFGPGTRLTVT.

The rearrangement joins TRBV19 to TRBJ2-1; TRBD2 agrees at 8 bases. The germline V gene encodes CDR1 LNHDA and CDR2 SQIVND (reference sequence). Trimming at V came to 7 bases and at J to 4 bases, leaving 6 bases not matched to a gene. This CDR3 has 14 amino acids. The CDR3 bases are TGTGCCAGTACCAGGACTAGCCGTTACAATGAGCAGTTCTTC. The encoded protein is CASTRTSRYNEQFF.

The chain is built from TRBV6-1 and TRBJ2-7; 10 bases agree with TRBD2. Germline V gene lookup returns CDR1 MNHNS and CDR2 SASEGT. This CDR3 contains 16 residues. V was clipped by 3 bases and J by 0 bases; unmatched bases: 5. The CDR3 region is CASSEPSGGSSYEQYF. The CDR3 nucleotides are TGTGCCAGCAGTGAGCCTAGCGGGGGTTCCTCCTACGAGCAGTACTTC.

The CDR3 nucleotides read TGTGCCACCAGTGGCGTGGGACTAGCGGGAGGTGAGCAGTTCTTC. Protein product: CATSGVGLAGGEQFF. V gene TRBV24-1 combines with J gene TRBJ2-1, with 15 bases matching TRBD2. The CDR3 is 15 residues long. Germline loops: CDR1 KGHDR, CDR2 SFDVKD. J gave up 9 bases and V 5 bases, and 4 bases lay outside the gene matches.

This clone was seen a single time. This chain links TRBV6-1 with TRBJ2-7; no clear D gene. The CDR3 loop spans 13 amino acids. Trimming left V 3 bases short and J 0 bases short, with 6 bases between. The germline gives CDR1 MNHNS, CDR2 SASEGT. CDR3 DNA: TGTGCCAGCAGTGAGGCCCCCTCCTACGAGCAGTACTTC. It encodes CASSEAPSYEQYF.

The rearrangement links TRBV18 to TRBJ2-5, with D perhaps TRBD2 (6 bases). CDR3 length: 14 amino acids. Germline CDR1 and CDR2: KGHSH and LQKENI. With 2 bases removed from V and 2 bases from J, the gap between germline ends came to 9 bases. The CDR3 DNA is TGTGCCAGCTCACCAGCGGGACGGCAAGAGACCCAGTACTTC. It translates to CASSPAGRQETQYF.

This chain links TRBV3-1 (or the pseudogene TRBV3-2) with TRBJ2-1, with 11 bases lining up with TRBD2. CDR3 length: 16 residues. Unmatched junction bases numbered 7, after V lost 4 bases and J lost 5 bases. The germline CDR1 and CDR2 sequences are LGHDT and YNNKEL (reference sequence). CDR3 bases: TGTGCCAGCAGCCCTAGAACTAGCGGGAGAAACAATGAGCAGTTCTTC. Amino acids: CASSPRTSGRNNEQFF.

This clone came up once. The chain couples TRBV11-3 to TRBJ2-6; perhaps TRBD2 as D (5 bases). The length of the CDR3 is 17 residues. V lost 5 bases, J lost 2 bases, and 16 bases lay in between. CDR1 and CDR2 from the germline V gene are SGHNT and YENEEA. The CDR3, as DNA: TGTGCCAGCAGCCCCGGGATTTGGGATCCTGGGGCCAACGTCCTGACTTTC. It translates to CASSPGIWDPGANVLTF.